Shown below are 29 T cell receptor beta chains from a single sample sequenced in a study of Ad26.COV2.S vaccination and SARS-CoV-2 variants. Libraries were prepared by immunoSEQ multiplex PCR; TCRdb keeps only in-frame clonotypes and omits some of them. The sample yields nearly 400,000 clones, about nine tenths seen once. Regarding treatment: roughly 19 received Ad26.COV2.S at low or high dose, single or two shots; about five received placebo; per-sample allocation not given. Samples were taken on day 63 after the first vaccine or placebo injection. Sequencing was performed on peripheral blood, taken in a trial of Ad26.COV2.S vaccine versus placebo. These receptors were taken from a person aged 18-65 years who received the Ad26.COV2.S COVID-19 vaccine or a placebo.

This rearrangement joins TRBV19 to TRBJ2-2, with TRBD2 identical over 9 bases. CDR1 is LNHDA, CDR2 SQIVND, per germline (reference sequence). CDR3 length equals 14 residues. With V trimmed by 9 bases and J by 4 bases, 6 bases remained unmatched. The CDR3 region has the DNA TGTGCCAGCCGTGAGACTAGCGGCACCGGGGAGCTGTTTTTT. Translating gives CASRETSGTGELFF.

The DNA of the CDR3 is TGTGCCAGCAGTGGACCGGGGGATACGCAGTATTTT. Translation: CASSGPGDTQYF. The chain uses TRBV12-3 or TRBV12-4 and TRBJ2-3; the D gene is possibly TRBD2 (5 bases). V lost 5 bases and J 6 bases, leaving 9 bases between the germline ends. The CDR3 sequence is 12 residues long.

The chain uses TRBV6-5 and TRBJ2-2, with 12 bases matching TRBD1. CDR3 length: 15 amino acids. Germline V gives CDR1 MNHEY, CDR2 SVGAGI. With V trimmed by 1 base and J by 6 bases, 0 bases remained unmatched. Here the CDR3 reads CASSYWDRGPGELFF. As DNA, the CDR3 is TGTGCCAGCAGTTACTGGGACAGGGGGCCCGGGGAGCTGTTTTTT.

CDR3 in amino acids: CAWSTPVEQYF. The CDR3 region has the DNA TGTGCCTGGAGTACCCCCGTCGAGCAGTACTTC. The chain recombines TRBV30 with TRBJ2-7; D call uncertain. CDR3 length: 11 amino acids. V was shortened by 2 bases and J by 6 bases, with 8 bases between the two germline ends. In germline, CDR1 is GTSNPN, CDR2 SVGIG (reference sequence).

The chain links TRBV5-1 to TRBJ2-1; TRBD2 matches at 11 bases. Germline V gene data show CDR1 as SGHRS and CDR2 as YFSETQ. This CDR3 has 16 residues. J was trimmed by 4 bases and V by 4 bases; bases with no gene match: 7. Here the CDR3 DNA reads TGCGCCAGCAGCCTGACTAGCGGGAATGAGTACAATGAGCAGTTCTTC. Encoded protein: CASSLTSGNEYNEQFF.

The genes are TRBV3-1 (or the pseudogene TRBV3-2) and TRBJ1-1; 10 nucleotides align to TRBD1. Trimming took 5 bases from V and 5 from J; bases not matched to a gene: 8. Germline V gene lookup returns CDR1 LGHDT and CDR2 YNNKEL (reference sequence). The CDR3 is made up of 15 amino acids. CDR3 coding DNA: TGTGCCAGCAGCGCGACAGGGGGCTTTTTTACTGAAGCTTTCTTT. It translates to CASSATGGFFTEAFF.

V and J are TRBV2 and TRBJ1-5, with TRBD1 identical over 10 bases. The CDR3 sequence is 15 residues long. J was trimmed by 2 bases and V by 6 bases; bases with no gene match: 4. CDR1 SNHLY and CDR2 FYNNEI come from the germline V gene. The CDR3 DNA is TGTGCCAGCAGAGCCGGGACAGGGGGCAATCAGCCCCAGCATTTT. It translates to CASRAGTGGNQPQHF.

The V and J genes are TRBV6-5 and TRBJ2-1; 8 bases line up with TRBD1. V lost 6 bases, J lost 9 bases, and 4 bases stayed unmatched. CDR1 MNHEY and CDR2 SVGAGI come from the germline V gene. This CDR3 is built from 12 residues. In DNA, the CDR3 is TGTGCCAGCAGCCAAGACAGGGGTGAGCAGTTCTTC. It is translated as CASSQDRGEQFF.

The CDR3 is CAISESKQATLHF. In nucleotides, the CDR3 is TGTGCCATCAGTGAGTCGAAACAGGCGACCCTCCACTTT. V and J are TRBV10-3 and TRBJ1-6, with D tentatively TRBD1 (5 bases). This CDR3 has 13 amino acids. The V and J ends lost 0 bases and 14 bases respectively, with 11 bases between them. The V gene's germline CDR1 is ENHRY and CDR2 SYGVKD.

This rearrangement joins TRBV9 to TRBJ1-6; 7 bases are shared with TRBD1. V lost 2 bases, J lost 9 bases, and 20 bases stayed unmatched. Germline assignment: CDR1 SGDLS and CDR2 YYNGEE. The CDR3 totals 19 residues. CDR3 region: CASSVDNHPDRSGRSPLHF. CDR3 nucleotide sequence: TGTGCCAGCAGCGTCGACAATCACCCGGACAGGTCCGGGCGTTCACCCCTCCACTTT.

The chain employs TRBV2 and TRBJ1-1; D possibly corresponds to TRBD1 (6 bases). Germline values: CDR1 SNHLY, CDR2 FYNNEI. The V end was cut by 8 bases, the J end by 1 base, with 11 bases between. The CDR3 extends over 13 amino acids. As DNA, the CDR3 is TGTGCCAGCTTGAGGGGACAGAACACTGAAGCTTTCTTT. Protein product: CASLRGQNTEAFF. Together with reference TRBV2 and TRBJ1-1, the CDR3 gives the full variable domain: EPEVTQTPSHQVTQMGQEVILRCVPISNHLYFYWYRQILGQKVEFLVSFYNNEISEKSEIFDDQFSVERPDGSNFTLKIRSTKLEDSAMYFCASLRGQNTEAFFGQGTRLTVV.

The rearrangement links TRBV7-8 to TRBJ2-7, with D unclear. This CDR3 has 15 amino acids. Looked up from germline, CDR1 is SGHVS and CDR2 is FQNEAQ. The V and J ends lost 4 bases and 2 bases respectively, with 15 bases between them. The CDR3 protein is CASSSDGLVAYEQYF. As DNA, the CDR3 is TGTGCCAGCAGCTCAGACGGATTAGTCGCCTACGAGCAGTACTTC.

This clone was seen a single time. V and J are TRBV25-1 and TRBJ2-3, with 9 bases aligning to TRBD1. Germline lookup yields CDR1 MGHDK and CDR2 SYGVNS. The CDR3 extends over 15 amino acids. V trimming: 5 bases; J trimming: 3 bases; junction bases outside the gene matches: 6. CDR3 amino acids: CASSPQTGGTDTQYF. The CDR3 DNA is TGTGCCAGCAGTCCACAGACAGGGGGGACAGATACGCAGTATTTT.

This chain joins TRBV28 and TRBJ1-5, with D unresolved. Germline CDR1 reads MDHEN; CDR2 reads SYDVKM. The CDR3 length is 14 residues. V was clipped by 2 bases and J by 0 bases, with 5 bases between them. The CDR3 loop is CASSLVDSNQPQHF. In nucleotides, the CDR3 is TGTGCCAGCAGTTTAGTGGATAGCAATCAGCCCCAGCATTTT.

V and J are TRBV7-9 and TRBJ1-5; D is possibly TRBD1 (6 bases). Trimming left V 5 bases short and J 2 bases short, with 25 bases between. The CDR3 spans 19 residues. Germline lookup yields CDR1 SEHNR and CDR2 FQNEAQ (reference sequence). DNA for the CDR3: TGTGCCAGCAGCGCGTCGGGACATCAGGGCTTAGATGGCAATCAGCCCCAGCATTTT. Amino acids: CASSASGHQGLDGNQPQHF.

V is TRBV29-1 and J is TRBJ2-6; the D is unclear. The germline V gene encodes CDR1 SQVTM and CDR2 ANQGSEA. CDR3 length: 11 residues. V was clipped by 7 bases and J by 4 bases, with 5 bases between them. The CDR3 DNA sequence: TGCAGCGCTATAGGGGCCAACGTCCTGACTTTC. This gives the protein CSAIGANVLTF.

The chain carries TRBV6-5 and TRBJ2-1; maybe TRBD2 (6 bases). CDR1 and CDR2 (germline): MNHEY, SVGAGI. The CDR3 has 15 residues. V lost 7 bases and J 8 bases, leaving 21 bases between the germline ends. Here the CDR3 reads CASTRVGGNFDEQFF. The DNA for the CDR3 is TGTGCCAGCACAAGGGTAGGCGGGAACTTCGATGAGCAGTTCTTC.

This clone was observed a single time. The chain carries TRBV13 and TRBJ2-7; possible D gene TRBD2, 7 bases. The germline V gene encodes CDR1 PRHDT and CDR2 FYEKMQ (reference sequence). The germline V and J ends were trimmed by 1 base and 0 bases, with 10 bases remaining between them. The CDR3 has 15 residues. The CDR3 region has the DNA TGTGCCAGCAGCTTAGAGGGGGAGGGCTCCTACGAGCAGTACTTC. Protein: CASSLEGEGSYEQYF.

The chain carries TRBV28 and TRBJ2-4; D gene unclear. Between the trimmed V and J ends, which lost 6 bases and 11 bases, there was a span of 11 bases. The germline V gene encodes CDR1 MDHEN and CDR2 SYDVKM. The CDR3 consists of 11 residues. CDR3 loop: CASRDEHFQYF. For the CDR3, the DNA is TGTGCCAGCAGGGACGAGCATTTTCAGTACTTC.

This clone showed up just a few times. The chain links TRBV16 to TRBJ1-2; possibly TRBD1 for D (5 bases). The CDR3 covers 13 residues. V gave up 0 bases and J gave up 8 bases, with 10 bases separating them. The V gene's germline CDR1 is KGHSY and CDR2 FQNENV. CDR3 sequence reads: CASSQSGARGYTF. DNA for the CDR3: TGTGCCAGCAGCCAATCAGGGGCACGGGGCTACACCTTC.

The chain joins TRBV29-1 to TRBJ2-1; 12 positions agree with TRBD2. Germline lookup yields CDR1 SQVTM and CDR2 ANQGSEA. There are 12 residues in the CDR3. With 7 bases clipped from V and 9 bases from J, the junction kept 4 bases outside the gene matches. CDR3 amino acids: CSASGRVGEQFF. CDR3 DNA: TGCAGCGCTAGCGGGAGGGTCGGTGAGCAGTTCTTC.

The CDR3 spells CASSLVLSRDYNEQFF. The DNA for the CDR3 is TGCGCCAGCAGCTTGGTTCTCTCCAGGGACTACAATGAGCAGTTCTTC. The chain combines TRBV5-1 with TRBJ2-1; maybe TRBD1 (5 bases). Trimming removed 0 bases at V and 3 bases at J, with 13 bases between. This CDR3 comprises 16 residues. CDR1 is SGHRS, CDR2 YFSETQ, per germline.

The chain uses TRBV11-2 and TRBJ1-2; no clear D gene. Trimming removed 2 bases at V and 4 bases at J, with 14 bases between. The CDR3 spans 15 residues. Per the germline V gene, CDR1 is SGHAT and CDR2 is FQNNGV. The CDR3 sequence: CASSLNPEDFYGYTF. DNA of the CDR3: TGTGCCAGCAGCTTAAATCCCGAGGATTTCTATGGCTACACCTTC.

CDR3 DNA sequence: TGTGCCAGCAGTGAGGTCCCACCTGGGGGGGAGCTGTTTTTT. This translates into CASSEVPPGGELFF. This chain connects TRBV6-1 to TRBJ2-2; D unclear. Germline values: CDR1 MNHNS, CDR2 SASEGT. Trimming took 3 bases from V and 8 from J, leaving 13 bases between them. The CDR3 sequence is 14 residues long.

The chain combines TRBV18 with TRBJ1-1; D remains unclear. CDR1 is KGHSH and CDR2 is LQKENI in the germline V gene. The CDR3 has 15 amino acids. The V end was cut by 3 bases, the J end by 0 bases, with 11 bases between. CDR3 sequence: CASSPSEAMNTEAFF. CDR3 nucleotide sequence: TGTGCCAGCTCACCTTCAGAGGCCATGAACACTGAAGCTTTCTTT.

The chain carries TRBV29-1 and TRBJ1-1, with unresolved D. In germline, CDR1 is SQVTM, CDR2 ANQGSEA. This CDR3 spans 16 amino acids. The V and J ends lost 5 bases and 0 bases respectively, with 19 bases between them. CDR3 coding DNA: TGCAGCGTTCAAGGAGTGATCAAAAAATTGAACACTGAAGCTTTCTTT. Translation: CSVQGVIKKLNTEAFF.

Here the CDR3 reads CASSLVGAGKGEQYF. The CDR3 coding sequence is TGTGCCAGCAGTTTAGTGGGAGCGGGAAAGGGGGAGCAGTACTTC. The V and J genes are TRBV28 and TRBJ2-7, with 7 bases aligning to TRBD2. The CDR3 sequence is 15 residues long. V shed 2 bases and J 7 bases; nucleotides not matched to a gene: 11. The germline V gene encodes CDR1 MDHEN and CDR2 SYDVKM.

The CDR3: CASSYSGQGAQNEQFF. The CDR3 region has the DNA TGTGCCAGCAGTTACTCGGGACAGGGGGCGCAGAATGAGCAGTTCTTC. V gene TRBV6-5 combines with J gene TRBJ2-1; TRBD1 matches at 12 bases. Trimming cost V 0 bases and J 7 bases; bases outside gene matches: 4. CDR1 is MNHEY, CDR2 SVGAGI, per germline. The CDR3 is 16 amino acids.

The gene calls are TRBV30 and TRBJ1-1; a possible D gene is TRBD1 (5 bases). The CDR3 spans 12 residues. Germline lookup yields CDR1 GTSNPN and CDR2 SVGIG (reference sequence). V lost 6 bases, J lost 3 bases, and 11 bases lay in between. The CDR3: CACRGLYTEAFF. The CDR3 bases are TGTGCCTGTCGGGGCCTTTACACTGAAGCTTTCTTT.